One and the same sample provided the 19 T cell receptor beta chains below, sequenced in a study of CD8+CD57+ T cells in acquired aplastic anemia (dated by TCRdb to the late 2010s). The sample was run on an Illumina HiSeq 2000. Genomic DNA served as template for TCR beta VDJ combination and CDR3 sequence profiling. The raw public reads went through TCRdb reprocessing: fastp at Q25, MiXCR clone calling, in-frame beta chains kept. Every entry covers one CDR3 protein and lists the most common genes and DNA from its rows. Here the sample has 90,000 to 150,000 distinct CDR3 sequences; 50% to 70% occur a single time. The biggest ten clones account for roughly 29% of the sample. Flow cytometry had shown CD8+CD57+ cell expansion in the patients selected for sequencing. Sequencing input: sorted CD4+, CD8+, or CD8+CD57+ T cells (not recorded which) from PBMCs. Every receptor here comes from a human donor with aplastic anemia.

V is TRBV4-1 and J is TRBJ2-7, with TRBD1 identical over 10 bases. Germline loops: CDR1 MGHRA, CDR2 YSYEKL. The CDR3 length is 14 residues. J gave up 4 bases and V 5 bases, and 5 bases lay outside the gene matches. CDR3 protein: CASSVAGQGYEQYF. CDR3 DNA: TGCGCCAGCAGCGTGGCGGGACAGGGGTACGAGCAGTACTTC.

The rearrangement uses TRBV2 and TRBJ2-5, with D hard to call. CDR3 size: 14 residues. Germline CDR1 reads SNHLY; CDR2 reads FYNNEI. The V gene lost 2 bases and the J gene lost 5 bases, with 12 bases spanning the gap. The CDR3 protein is CASSERMRFETQYF. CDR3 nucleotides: TGTGCCAGCAGTGAACGTATGCGATTCGAGACCCAGTACTTC.

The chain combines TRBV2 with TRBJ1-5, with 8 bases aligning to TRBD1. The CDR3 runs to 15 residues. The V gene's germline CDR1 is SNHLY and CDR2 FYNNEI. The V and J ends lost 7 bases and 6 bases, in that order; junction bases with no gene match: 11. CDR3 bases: TGTGCCAGCAATACCAGACAGGGGTTGAGTCAGCCCCAGCATTTT. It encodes CASNTRQGLSQPQHF.

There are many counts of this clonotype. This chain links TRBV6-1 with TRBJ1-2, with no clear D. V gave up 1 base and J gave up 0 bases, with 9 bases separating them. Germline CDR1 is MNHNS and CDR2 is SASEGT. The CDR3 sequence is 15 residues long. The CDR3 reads CASSEEEGSNYGYTF. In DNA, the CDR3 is TGTGCCAGCAGTGAAGAGGAAGGCTCTAACTATGGCTACACCTTC.

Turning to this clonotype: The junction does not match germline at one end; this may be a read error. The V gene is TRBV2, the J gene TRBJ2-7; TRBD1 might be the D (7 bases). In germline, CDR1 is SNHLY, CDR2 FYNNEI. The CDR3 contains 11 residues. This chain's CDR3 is CASSPGAGGNF. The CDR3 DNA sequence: TGTGCCAGCAGCCCCGGGGCAGGGGGGAACTTC. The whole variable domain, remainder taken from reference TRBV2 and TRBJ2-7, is EPEVTQTPSHQVTQMGQEVILRCVPISNHLYFYWYRQILGQKVEFLVSFYNNEISEKSEIFDDQFSVERPDGSNFTLKIRSTKLEDSAMYFCASSPGAGGNFGPGTRLTVT.

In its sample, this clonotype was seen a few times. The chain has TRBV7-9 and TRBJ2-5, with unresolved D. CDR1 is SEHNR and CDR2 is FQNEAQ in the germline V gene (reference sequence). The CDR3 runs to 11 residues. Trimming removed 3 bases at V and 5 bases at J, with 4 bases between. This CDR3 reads CASSFPETQYF. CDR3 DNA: TGTGCCAGCAGCTTCCCCGAGACCCAGTACTTC.

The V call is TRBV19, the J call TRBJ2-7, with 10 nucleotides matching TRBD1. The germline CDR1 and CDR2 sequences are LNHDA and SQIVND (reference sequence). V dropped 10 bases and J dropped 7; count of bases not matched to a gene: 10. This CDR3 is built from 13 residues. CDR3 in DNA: TGTGCCACCAAGAGACAGGGGGCTGGGGAGCAGTACTTC. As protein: CATKRQGAGEQYF. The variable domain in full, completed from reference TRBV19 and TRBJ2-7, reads DGGITQSPKYLFRKEGQNVTLSCEQNLNHDAMYWYRQDPGQGLRLIYYSQIVNDFQKGDIAEGYSVSREKKESFPLTVTSAQKNPTAFYLCATKRQGAGEQYFGPGTRLTVT.

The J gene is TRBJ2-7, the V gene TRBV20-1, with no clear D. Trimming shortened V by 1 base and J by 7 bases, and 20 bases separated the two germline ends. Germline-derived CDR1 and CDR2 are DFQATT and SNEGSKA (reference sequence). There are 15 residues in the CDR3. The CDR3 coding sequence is TGCAGTGCTAGAGGTGGCCAGCGCTCCGGAATGGAGCAGTACTTC. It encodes CSARGGQRSGMEQYF.

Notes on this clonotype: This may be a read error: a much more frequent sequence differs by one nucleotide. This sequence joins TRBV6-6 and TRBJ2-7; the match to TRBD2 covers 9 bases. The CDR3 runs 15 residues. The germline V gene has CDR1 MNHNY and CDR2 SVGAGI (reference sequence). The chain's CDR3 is CASSYEVSGSGEQHF. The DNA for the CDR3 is TGTGCCAGCAGTTACGAGGTTAGCGGGAGTGGCGAGCAGCACTTC.

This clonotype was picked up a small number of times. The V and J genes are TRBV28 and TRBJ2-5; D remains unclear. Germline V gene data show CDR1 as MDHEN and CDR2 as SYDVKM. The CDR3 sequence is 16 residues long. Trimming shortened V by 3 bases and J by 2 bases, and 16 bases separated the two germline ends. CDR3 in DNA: TGTGCCAGCAGTTTCCCGACAACAGCTATACAAGAGACCCAGTACTTC. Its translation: CASSFPTTAIQETQYF.

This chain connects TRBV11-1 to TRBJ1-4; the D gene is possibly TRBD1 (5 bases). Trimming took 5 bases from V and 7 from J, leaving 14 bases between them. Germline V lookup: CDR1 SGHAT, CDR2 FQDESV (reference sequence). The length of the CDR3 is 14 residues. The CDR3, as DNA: TGTGCCAGCAGCCGGGGGAGGGTATCTGAAAAACTGTTTTTT. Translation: CASSRGRVSEKLFF.

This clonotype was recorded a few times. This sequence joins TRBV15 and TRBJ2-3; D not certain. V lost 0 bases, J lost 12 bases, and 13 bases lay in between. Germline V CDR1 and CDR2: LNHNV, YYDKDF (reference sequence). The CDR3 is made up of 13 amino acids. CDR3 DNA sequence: TGTGCCACCAGCAGAGAAACAGCCGACGGACAGTATTTT. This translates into CATSRETADGQYF.

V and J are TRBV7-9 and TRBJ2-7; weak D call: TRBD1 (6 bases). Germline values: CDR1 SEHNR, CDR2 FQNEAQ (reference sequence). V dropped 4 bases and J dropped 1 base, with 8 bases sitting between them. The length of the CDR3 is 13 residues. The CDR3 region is CASSSGQSYEQYF. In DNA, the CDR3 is TGTGCCAGCAGCTCCGGACAGTCCTACGAGCAGTACTTC.

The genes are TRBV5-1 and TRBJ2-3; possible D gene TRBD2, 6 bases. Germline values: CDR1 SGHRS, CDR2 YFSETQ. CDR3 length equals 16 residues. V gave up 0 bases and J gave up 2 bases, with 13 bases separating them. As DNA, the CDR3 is TGCGCCAGCAGCTTGGAGCCGGGACTCCTCACAGATACGCAGTATTTT. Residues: CASSLEPGLLTDTQYF.

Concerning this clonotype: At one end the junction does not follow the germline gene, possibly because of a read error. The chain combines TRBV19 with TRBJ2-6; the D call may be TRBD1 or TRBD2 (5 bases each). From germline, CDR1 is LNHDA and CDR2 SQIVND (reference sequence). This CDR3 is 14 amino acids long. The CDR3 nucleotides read TGCGCCAGTACCGTCGGGACCGGGGCCAACGTCCTGACTTTC. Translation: CASTVGTGANVLTF.

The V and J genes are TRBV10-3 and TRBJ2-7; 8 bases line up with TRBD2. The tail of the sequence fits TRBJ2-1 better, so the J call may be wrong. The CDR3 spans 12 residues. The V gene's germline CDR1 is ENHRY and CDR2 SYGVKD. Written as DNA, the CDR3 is TGTGCCATCAGCATTAGCGGGGCCGAGCAGTTCTTC. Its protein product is CAISISGAEQFF.

CDR3: CATSDPPTGGWETQYF. For the CDR3, the DNA is TGTGCCACCAGTGATCCACCGACAGGGGGTTGGGAGACCCAGTACTTC. V gene TRBV24-1 combines with J gene TRBJ2-5; 9 bases match TRBD1. In germline, CDR1 is KGHDR, CDR2 SFDVKD. The CDR3 is 16 residues long. Germline trimming cut 3 bases from V and 5 bases from J; bases unmatched to any gene: 9.

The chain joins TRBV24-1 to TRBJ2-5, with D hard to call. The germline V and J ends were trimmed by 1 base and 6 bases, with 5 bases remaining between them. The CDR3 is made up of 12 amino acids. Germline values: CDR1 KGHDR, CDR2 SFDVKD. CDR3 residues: CATSDFGQTQYF. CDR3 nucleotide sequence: TGTGCCACCAGTGATTTTGGGCAGACCCAGTACTTC.

The CDR3 DNA sequence: TGTGCCAGTAGTATAACCCCCGGGACTAGCTACACCGGGGAGCTGTTTTTT. Protein product: CASSITPGTSYTGELFF. V and J are TRBV19 and TRBJ2-2; TRBD2 matches at 9 bases. Germline V gene lookup returns CDR1 LNHDA and CDR2 SQIVND (reference sequence). This CDR3 has 17 amino acids. The V segment lost 2 bases and the J segment 3 bases; nucleotides outside the gene matches: 7.